Listed here are 5 T cell receptor beta chains from one sample, sequenced in a study of blood T cell repertoires in COVID-19 (dated by TCRdb to the early 2020s). Receptor libraries were prepared by the immunoSEQ multiplex PCR assay. This is the immuneACCESS table as TCRdb keeps it, with only in-frame sequences that have V and J called. A part of the clones is gone; compared with another copy, unresolved V genes explain less than half, and the rest is unexplained. The sample yields about 25,000 clones; around 87% were counted once. Roughly 7.6% of the sample belongs to the ten largest clones. The sequencing input was peripheral blood. Receptors were obtained from a man aged 45-65 years with active COVID-19.

This clone showed up just once. V is TRBV27 and J is TRBJ2-1, with D possibly matching TRBD1 (6 bases). The CDR3 has 12 amino acids. Trimming took off 0 bases at V and 12 bases at J, with 9 bases between the two ends. The germline CDR1 and CDR2 sequences are MNHEY and SMNVEV (reference sequence). The CDR3 is CASSLSWGRQFF. In nucleotides, the CDR3 is TGTGCCAGCAGTTTATCTTGGGGGCGGCAGTTCTTC.

The chain uses TRBV19 and TRBJ2-1; TRBD2 matches 9 bases. J gave up 3 bases and V 4 bases, and 7 bases lay outside the gene matches. Germline lookup yields CDR1 LNHDA and CDR2 SQIVND (reference sequence). The length of the CDR3 is 16 residues. As DNA, the CDR3 is TGTGCCAGTAGTACATTTAGCGGGAGTATCTACAATGAGCAGTTCTTC. Its protein is CASSTFSGSIYNEQFF.

This chain links TRBV2 with TRBJ2-3; 7 bases are shared with TRBD2. The ends lost 0 bases at V and 6 bases at J; junction bases unmatched: 6. CDR3 length: 15 residues. Looked up from germline, CDR1 is SNHLY and CDR2 is FYNNEI. The CDR3 reads CASSEALLAGDTQYF. The CDR3 coding sequence is TGTGCCAGCAGTGAAGCGCTTTTAGCGGGCGATACGCAGTATTTT. Looking up the rest from reference TRBV2 and TRBJ2-3 gives the full variable domain: EPEVTQTPSHQVTQMGQEVILRCVPISNHLYFYWYRQILGQKVEFLVSFYNNEISEKSEIFDDQFSVERPDGSNFTLKIRSTKLEDSAMYFCASSEALLAGDTQYFGPGTRLTVL.

This chain's CDR3 is CASSLGGQGSYGYTF. The CDR3 DNA follows: TGCGCCAGCAGCTTGGGGGGACAGGGCTCCTATGGCTACACCTTC. This chain links TRBV5-1 with TRBJ1-2; 9 positions match TRBD1. Per germline, CDR1 SGHRS and CDR2 YFSETQ. This CDR3 comprises 15 residues. J lost 4 bases, V lost 0 bases, and 4 bases had no gene match.

The V call is TRBV5-1, the J call TRBJ2-7, with 11 bases identical to TRBD1. V trimming: 0 bases; J trimming: 3 bases; junction bases outside the gene matches: 8. Germline V CDR1 and CDR2: SGHRS, YFSETQ. The CDR3 runs 17 residues. CDR3 bases: TGCGCCAGCAGCTTGGACCGGGACAGGGGGGTACTCTACGAGCAGTACTTC. It encodes CASSLDRDRGVLYEQYF.